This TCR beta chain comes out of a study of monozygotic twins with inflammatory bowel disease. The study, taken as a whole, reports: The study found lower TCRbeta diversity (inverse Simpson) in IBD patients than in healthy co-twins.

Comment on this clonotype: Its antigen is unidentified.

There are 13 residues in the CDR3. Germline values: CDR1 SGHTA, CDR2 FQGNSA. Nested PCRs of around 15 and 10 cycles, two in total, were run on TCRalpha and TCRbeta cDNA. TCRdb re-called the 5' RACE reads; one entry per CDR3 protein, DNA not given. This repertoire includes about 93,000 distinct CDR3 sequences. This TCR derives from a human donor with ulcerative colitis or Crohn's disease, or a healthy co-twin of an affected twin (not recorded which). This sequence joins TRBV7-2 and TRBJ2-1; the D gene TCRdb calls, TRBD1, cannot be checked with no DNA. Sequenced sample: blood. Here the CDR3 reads CASSGTAYNEQFF.